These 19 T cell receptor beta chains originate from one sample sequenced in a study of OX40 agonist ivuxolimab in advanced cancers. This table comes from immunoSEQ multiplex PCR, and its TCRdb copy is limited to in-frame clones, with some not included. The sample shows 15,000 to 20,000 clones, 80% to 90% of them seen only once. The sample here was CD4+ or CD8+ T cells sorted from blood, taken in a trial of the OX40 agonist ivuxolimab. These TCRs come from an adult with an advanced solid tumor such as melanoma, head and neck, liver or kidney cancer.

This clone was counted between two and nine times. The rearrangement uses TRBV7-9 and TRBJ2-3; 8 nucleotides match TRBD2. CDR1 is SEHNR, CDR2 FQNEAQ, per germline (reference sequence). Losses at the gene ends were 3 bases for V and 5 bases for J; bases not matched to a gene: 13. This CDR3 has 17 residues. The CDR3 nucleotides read TGTGCCAGCAGCTTCCCCTCTGGAGCGGGAGTAAGAGATACGCAGTATTTT. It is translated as CASSFPSGAGVRDTQYF. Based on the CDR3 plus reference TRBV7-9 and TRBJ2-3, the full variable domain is DTGVSQNPRHKITKRGQNVTFRCDPISEHNRLYWYRQTLGQGPEFLTYFQNEAQLEKSRLLSDRFSAERPKGSFSTLEIQRTEQGDSAMYLCASSFPSGAGVRDTQYFGPGTRLTVL.

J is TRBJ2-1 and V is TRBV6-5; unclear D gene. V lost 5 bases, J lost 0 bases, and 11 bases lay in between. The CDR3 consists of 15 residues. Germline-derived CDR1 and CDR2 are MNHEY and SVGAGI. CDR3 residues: CASSPSGGSYNEQFF. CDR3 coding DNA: TGTGCCAGCAGTCCCTCGGGCGGCTCCTACAATGAGCAGTTCTTC.

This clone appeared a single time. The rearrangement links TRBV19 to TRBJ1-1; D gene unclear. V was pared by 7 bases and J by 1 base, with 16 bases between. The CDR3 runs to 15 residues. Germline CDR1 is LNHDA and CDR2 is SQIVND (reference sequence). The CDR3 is CASTPTGSGNTEAFF. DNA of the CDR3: TGTGCCAGTACCCCTACGGGGTCGGGGAACACTGAAGCTTTCTTT. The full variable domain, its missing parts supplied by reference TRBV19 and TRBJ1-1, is DGGITQSPKYLFRKEGQNVTLSCEQNLNHDAMYWYRQDPGQGLRLIYYSQIVNDFQKGDIAEGYSVSREKKESFPLTVTSAQKNPTAFYLCASTPTGSGNTEAFFGQGTRLTVV.

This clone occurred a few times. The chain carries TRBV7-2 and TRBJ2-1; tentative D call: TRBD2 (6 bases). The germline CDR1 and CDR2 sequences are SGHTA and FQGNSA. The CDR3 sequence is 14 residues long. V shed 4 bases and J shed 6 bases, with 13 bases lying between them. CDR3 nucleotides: TGTGCCAGCAGCTCGGGCGGGGCTTTCAATGAGCAGTTCTTC. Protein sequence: CASSSGGAFNEQFF.

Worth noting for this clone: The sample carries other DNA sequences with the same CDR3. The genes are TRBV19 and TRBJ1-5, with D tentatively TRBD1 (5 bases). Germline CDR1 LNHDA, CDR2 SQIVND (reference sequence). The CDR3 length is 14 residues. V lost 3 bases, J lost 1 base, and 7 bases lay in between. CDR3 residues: CASSIRDSNQPQHF. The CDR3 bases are TGTGCCAGTAGTATCCGGGACAGCAATCAGCCCCAGCATTTT.

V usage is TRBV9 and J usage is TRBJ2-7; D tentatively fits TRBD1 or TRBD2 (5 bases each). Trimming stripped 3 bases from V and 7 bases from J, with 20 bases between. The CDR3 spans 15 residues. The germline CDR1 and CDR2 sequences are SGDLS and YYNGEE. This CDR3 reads CASSAEGPGRMEQYF. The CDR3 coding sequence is TGTGCCAGCAGCGCTGAGGGGCCGGGGCGGATGGAGCAGTACTTC.

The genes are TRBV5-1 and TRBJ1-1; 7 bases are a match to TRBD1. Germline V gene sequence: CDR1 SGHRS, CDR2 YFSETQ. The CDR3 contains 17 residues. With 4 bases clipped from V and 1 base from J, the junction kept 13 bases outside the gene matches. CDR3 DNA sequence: TGCGCCAGCAGCCTCCGGCCACGGGACAGCTCGAACACTGAAGCTTTCTTT. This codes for CASSLRPRDSSNTEAFF.

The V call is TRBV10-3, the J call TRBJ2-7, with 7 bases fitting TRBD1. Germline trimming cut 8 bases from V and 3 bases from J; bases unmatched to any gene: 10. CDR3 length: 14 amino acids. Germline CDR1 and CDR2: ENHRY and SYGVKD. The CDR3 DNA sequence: TGTGCCATCTCTACCGGGACAGTAAGCTACGAGCAGTACTTC. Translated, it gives CAISTGTVSYEQYF.

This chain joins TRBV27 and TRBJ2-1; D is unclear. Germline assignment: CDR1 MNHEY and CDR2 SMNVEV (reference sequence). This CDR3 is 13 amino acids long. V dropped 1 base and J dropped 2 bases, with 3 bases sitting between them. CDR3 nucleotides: TGTGCCAGCAGTTTATTCGCCTACAATGAGCAGTTCTTC. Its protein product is CASSLFAYNEQFF.

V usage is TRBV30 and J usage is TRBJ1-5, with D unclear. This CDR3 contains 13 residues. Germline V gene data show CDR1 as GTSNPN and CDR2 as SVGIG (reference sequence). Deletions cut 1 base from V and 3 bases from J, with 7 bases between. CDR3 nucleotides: TGTGCCTGGAGTGGTCCCCACAATCAGCCCCAGCATTTT. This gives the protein CAWSGPHNQPQHF.

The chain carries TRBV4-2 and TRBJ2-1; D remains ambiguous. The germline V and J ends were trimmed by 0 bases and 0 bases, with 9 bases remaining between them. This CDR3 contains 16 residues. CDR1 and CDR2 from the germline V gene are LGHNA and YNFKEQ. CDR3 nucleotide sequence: TGTGCCAGCAGCCAAGAGTGGGCAAGCTCCTACAATGAGCAGTTCTTC. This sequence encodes CASSQEWASSYNEQFF.

The CDR3 region has the DNA TGTGCCAGCAGCGTAGCGGGAGTTATCTACAATGAGCAGTTCTTC. Residues: CASSVAGVIYNEQFF. V and J are TRBV9 and TRBJ2-1; perhaps TRBD2 as D (6 bases). Germline V gene lookup returns CDR1 SGDLS and CDR2 YYNGEE. Deletions cut 0 bases from V and 3 bases from J, with 10 bases between. The CDR3 spans 15 residues.

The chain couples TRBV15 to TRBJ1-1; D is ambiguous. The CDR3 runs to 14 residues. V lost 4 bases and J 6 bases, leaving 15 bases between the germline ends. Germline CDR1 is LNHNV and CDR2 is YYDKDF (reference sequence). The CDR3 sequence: CATSTLNVEPEAFF. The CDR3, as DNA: TGTGCCACCAGCACCCTCAACGTGGAGCCTGAAGCTTTCTTT.

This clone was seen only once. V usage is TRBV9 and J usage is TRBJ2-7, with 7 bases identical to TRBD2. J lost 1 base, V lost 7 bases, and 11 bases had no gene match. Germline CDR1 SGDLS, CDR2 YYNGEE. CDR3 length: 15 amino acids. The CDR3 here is CASSLGGSLSYEQYF. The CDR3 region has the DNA TGTGCCAGCTCCCTCGGGGGGAGTCTTTCCTACGAGCAGTACTTC.

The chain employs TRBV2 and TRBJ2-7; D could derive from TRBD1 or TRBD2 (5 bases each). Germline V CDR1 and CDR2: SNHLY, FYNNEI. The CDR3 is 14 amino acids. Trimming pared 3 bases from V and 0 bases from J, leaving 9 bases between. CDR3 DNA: TGTGCCAGCAGTGATTGGGGGAGCTCCTACGAGCAGTACTTC. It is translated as CASSDWGSSYEQYF.

The CDR3 region is CASSFPGEQYF. In DNA, the CDR3 is TGTGCCAGCAGTTTTCCAGGGGAGCAGTACTTC. V gene TRBV28 combines with J gene TRBJ2-7; perhaps TRBD1 as D (5 bases). The V end lost 3 bases, the J end lost 7 bases, and 7 bases lay between the germline ends. CDR3 size: 11 residues. The germline CDR1 and CDR2 sequences are MDHEN and SYDVKM.

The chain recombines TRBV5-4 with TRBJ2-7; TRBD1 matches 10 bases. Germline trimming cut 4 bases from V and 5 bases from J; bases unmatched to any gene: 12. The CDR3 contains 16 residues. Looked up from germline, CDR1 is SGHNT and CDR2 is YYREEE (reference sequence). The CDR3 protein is CASSPWTGGTQNEQYF. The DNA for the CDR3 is TGTGCCAGCAGCCCTTGGACAGGGGGGACCCAGAACGAGCAGTACTTC.

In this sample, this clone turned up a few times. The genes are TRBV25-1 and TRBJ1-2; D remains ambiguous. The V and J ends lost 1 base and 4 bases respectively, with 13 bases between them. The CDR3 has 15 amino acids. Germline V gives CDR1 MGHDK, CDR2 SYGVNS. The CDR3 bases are TGTGCCAGCAGTGAATCATCCACTGGGGTCTATGGCTACACCTTC. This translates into CASSESSTGVYGYTF.

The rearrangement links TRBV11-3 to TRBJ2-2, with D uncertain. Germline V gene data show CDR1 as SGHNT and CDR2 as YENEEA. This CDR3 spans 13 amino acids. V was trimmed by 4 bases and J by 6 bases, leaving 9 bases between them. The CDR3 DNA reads TGTGCCAGCAGCTCTTCCTATTCCGGGGAGCTGTTTTTT. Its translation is CASSSSYSGELFF.